Listed here is a single TCR beta chain. What it recognizes is unknown. The data are from a study of cytomegalovirus exposure and HLA in healthy donors. Study-wide findings and caveats: Immune exposure was documented only through CMV serostatus. Within an earlier analysis, most TCR beta V segments proved productive either about 90% or about 30% of the time.

The CDR3 has 13 amino acids. CDR1 and CDR2 from the germline V gene are MNHEY and SVGAGI. In the PCR, 60 Vbeta and 13 Jbeta primers were used. TCRdb's copy holds only in-frame clones and misses some; the assay was immunoSEQ multiplex PCR. The sample shows approximately 91,000 clones, approximately 80% of them seen only once. Nominal health characterized the donors when sampled, though unrecorded immune exposures were likely. The J gene is TRBJ2-5, the V gene TRBV6-5, with D perhaps TRBD1 (6 bases). The DNA end is more similar to TRBJ2-7, so the J call may be wrong. Material for sequencing was PBMCs. The clonotype was recovered from a human donor in good health. In DNA, the CDR3 is TGTGCCAGCAGTTACGCAACAGGGCTCGAGCAGTACTTC. This codes for CASSYATGLEQYF.